This TCR beta chain is drawn from a study of blood T cell repertoires in COVID-19. On the study more broadly: T cells, B-cell-depleted T cells, or PBMCs supplied cDNA or gDNA.

In germline, CDR1 is SGHNT, CDR2 YYREEE (reference sequence). Trimming cost V 1 base and J 4 bases; bases outside gene matches: 16. There are 20 residues in the CDR3. Only in-frame clones appear in the TCRdb table, and some are missing; sequencing was by immunoSEQ multiplex PCR. The sample has about 200,000 clones, roughly 88% seen once; the top ten hold roughly 9.8%. The source is a human donor with active or convalescent COVID-19. The donor label of this sample is uncertain. J is TRBJ2-7 and V is TRBV5-4, with TRBD2 identical over 14 bases. Sequenced input: peripheral blood. Here the CDR3 DNA reads TGTGCCAGCAGCTTGTTTGGGACCGAGACTAGCGGGAGGGTCAGGTACGAGCAGTACTTC. This sequence encodes CASSLFGTETSGRVRYEQYF.